This section outlines one T cell receptor beta chain sequence together with its context. Its matching antigen is unknown. The entry originates in a study of post-analysis software for immune sequencing data. As for the study in general: There were relapsing-remitting, secondary progressive and progressive-relapsing multiple sclerosis among the disease courses included. Findings of the study overall: Significantly lower normalized Chao1 diversity was found in patients with multiple sclerosis relative to controls. Batch-mates among the samples co-clustered strongly by F measure. Five TRBV segments were significantly more frequent in patients than in controls. TRBV5-6, TRBV5-1 and TRBV20-1 were among these segments.

Unique molecular identifiers tagged the TCR beta cDNA libraries. Each CDR3 protein is one row after TCRdb ran MiXCR on the PCR reads. This table holds about 460,000 distinct CDR3 sequences, roughly 45% found once. The V end was cut by 4 bases, the J end by 4 bases, with 8 bases between. This CDR3 contains 12 residues. Germline lookup yields CDR1 SQVTM and CDR2 ANQGSEA. The J gene is TRBJ2-1, the V gene TRBV29-1; D is unresolved. The sequencing input was blood. The source of this sequence is a girl aged 5-17 years with multiple sclerosis. The CDR3 DNA reads as TGCAGCGTTGTTCAGGATTACAATGAGCAGTTCTTC. This gives the protein CSVVQDYNEQFF.